The 29 T cell receptor beta chains in this list originate from one sample, sequenced in a study of blood T cells in healthy people across ages. A J-beta primer mix and a sample-barcoded 5' primer were used in a second PCR of about 6 to 12 cycles. TCRdb called the 5' RACE reads again in MiXCR, with one record for every CDR3 protein. The sample records approximately 790,000 distinct CDR3 sequences, approximately 59% being singletons. Sequencing was done on a sample of blood. All receptors come from a man under 40 in good health.

The V call is TRBV6-2 or TRBV6-3, the J call TRBJ2-5, with TRBD1 matching 8 bases. This CDR3 comprises 17 residues. Per germline, CDR1 MNHEY and CDR2 SVGEGT. Unmatched junction bases numbered 11, after V lost 3 bases and J lost 2 bases. CDR3 DNA sequence: TGTGCCAGCAGTTATCGGGACAGGCTCTTTTTACAAGAGACCCAGTACTTC. It encodes CASSYRDRLFLQETQYF.

The chain recombines TRBV4-1 with TRBJ2-7; 9 bases align to TRBD1. The CDR3 has 14 amino acids. V shed 0 bases and J 4 bases; nucleotides not matched to a gene: 1. The germline CDR1 and CDR2 sequences are MGHRA and YSYEKL. CDR3 coding DNA: TGCGCCAGCAGCCAAGAACAGGGGGCGTACGAGCAGTACTTC. Translating gives CASSQEQGAYEQYF.

This chain connects TRBV5-1 to TRBJ2-7; the D gene is possibly TRBD1 (5 bases). There are 13 residues in the CDR3. Deletions cut 2 bases from V and 5 bases from J, with 11 bases between. Germline V gene data show CDR1 as SGHRS and CDR2 as YFSETQ. The CDR3 protein is CASSFEAGHEQYF. DNA for the CDR3: TGCGCCAGCAGCTTTGAAGCAGGGCACGAGCAGTACTTC.

A few counts support this clonotype. The chain uses TRBV25-1 and TRBJ2-7; 8 nucleotides agree with TRBD1. From germline, CDR1 is MGHDK and CDR2 SYGVNS. The CDR3 length is 14 residues. V trimming: 2 bases; J trimming: 2 bases; junction bases outside the gene matches: 2. CDR3 region: CASSERGQAYEQYF. CDR3 in DNA: TGTGCCAGCAGTGAACGGGGACAGGCCTACGAGCAGTACTTC.

This chain joins TRBV29-1 and TRBJ2-7; a possible D gene is TRBD2 (5 bases). The CDR3 loop spans 10 amino acids. V was cut by 4 bases and J by 7 bases, with 8 bases left in between. Germline CDR1 is SQVTM and CDR2 is ANQGSEA. Here the CDR3 DNA reads TGCAGCGTTGTAGCGAGAGAGCAGTACTTC. Its translation is CSVVAREQYF.

This clonotype was seen at least ten times. The V gene is TRBV6-2 or TRBV6-3, the J gene TRBJ1-2, with 8 bases fitting TRBD1. Losses at the gene ends were 6 bases for V and 5 bases for J; bases not matched to a gene: 5. Looked up from germline, CDR1 is MNHEY and CDR2 is SVGEGT. This CDR3 contains 13 residues. The DNA for the CDR3 is TGTGCCAGCAGCGTTGGACAGGGTTATGGCTACACCTTC. Its protein product is CASSVGQGYGYTF.

The chain uses TRBV6-2 or TRBV6-3 and TRBJ2-7; D gene uncertain. Germline CDR1 reads MNHEY; CDR2 reads SVGEGT. The V end was cut by 7 bases, the J end by 6 bases, with 16 bases between. This CDR3 has 13 amino acids. CDR3 in amino acids: CASIRSPPSEQYF. CDR3 DNA: TGTGCCAGCATTAGAAGCCCCCCCTCCGAGCAGTACTTC.

The gene calls are TRBV5-1 and TRBJ2-5, with 7 bases fitting TRBD2. J lost 4 bases, V lost 4 bases, and 7 bases had no gene match. This CDR3 contains 14 residues. Germline lookup yields CDR1 SGHRS and CDR2 YFSETQ. The CDR3 loop is CASSPPSSGETQYF. In DNA, the CDR3 is TGCGCCAGCAGCCCACCATCTAGCGGAGAGACCCAGTACTTC.

The V call is TRBV7-3, the J call TRBJ2-3; 8 positions agree with TRBD2. V lost 7 bases, J lost 2 bases, and 2 bases stayed unmatched. CDR1 SGHTA and CDR2 FQGTGA come from the germline V gene. CDR3 length: 13 residues. CDR3 coding DNA: TGTGCCAGCAATAGCGGGGCCACAGATACGCAGTATTTT. Translation: CASNSGATDTQYF.

The chain couples TRBV11-2 to TRBJ2-3, with D perhaps matching TRBD1 (6 bases). The V gene's germline CDR1 is SGHAT and CDR2 FQNNGV. Trimming pared 5 bases from V and 2 bases from J, leaving 17 bases between. The CDR3 has 16 amino acids. CDR3 bases: TGTGCCAGCAGCGTGACCGGGACAATGGACACAGATACGCAGTATTTT. Translating gives CASSVTGTMDTDTQYF.

The chain uses TRBV2 and TRBJ2-1, with TRBD2 matching over 9 bases. From germline, CDR1 is SNHLY and CDR2 FYNNEI. This CDR3 is built from 19 residues. The V gene end was trimmed by 10 bases and the J gene end by 0 bases; junction bases not matched to a gene: 19. In DNA form, the CDR3 reads TGTGCCAACAGCGACGAGACCCAAAGCGGGGGGAGCTCCTACAATGAGCAGTTCTTC. It translates to CANSDETQSGGSSYNEQFF. Using reference TRBV2 and TRBJ2-1 for the parts outside the CDR3, the full variable domain is EPEVTQTPSHQVTQMGQEVILRCVPISNHLYFYWYRQILGQKVEFLVSFYNNEISEKSEIFDDQFSVERPDGSNFTLKIRSTKLEDSAMYFCANSDETQSGGSSYNEQFFGPGTRLTVL.

This rearrangement joins TRBV5-1 to TRBJ2-1; 11 bases are shared with TRBD1. The germline CDR1 and CDR2 sequences are SGHRS and YFSETQ. Unmatched junction bases numbered 4, after V lost 3 bases and J lost 8 bases. The CDR3 has 14 amino acids. In DNA, the CDR3 is TGCGCCAGCAGCTCCGGACAGGGGGCCGATGAGCAGTTCTTC. This codes for CASSSGQGADEQFF. The full variable domain, its missing parts supplied by reference TRBV5-1 and TRBJ2-1, is KAGVTQTPRYLIKTRGQQVTLSCSPISGHRSVSWYQQTPGQGLQFLFEYFSETQRNKGNFPGRFSGRQFSNSRSEMNVSTLELGDSALYLCASSSGQGADEQFFGPGTRLTVL.

The chain uses TRBV4-2 and TRBJ2-3; unclear D gene. Germline V gene sequence: CDR1 LGHNA, CDR2 YNFKEQ. Trimming stripped 3 bases from V and 5 bases from J, with 12 bases between. The CDR3 extends over 14 amino acids. For the CDR3, the DNA is TGTGCCAGCAGCCAGCAAGGACCTCTAGATACGCAGTATTTT. It specifies CASSQQGPLDTQYF.

The V and J genes are TRBV5-5 and TRBJ2-5; 7 bases agree with TRBD2. The CDR3 spans 15 residues. Germline trimming cut 7 bases from V and 0 bases from J; bases unmatched to any gene: 9. Per germline, CDR1 SGHKS and CDR2 YYEKEE (reference sequence). The CDR3 sequence is CASVSPGGDQETQYF. CDR3 nucleotide sequence: TGTGCCAGCGTTTCCCCTGGGGGGGACCAAGAGACCCAGTACTTC.

This chain joins TRBV11-3 and TRBJ2-1, with a possible D match to TRBD2 (5 bases). Per germline, CDR1 SGHNT and CDR2 YENEEA. CDR3 length equals 15 residues. Trimming removed 1 base from V and 6 bases from J, with 13 bases in between. CDR3 protein: CASSLGRVRSNEQFF. CDR3 coding DNA: TGTGCCAGCAGCTTAGGGCGGGTCCGGAGCAATGAGCAGTTCTTC.

This clonotype has a single count. CDR3 sequence: CASSRETGNTYEQYF. CDR3 nucleotides: TGTGCCAGCTCACGGGAGACAGGTAACACCTACGAGCAGTACTTC. The chain combines TRBV18 with TRBJ2-7; D perhaps matches TRBD1 (6 bases). The CDR3 runs 15 residues. V lost 4 bases and J lost 2, with 15 bases in between. CDR1 KGHSH and CDR2 LQKENI come from the germline V gene.

The chain combines TRBV25-1 with TRBJ2-7, with 9 bases lining up with TRBD1. CDR1 and CDR2 (germline): MGHDK, SYGVNS. The trim removed 8 bases at V and 3 bases at J, leaving 5 bases unmatched. The CDR3 is 13 residues long. The CDR3 bases are TGTGCCAGCGGGACAGGGAAGGACTACGAGCAGTACTTC. It codes for CASGTGKDYEQYF.

This clonotype was picked up a small number of times. The chain has TRBV20-1 and TRBJ2-4; D may be TRBD1 (6 bases). The J call may be incorrect, as the DNA end agrees better with TRBJ2-5. Germline V gene sequence: CDR1 DFQATT, CDR2 SNEGSKA (reference sequence). The length of the CDR3 is 12 residues. CDR3 sequence: CSARTGLETQYF. Here the CDR3 DNA reads TGCAGTGCTAGAACAGGGCTAGAGACCCAGTACTTC.

In this sample, this clonotype turned up a few times. This chain connects TRBV5-1 to TRBJ1-4; maybe TRBD1 (5 bases). Trimming shortened V by 6 bases and J by 5 bases, and 11 bases separated the two germline ends. Germline CDR1 is SGHRS and CDR2 is YFSETQ. The CDR3 is 13 residues long. The CDR3 is CASTDRPNEKLFF. The CDR3 DNA reads TGCGCCAGCACCGACAGACCAAATGAAAAACTGTTTTTT.

This chain joins TRBV20-1 and TRBJ1-5; maybe TRBD1 (5 bases). The CDR3 is 14 residues long. Between the trimmed V and J ends, which lost 3 bases and 9 bases, there was a span of 18 bases. Germline loops: CDR1 DFQATT, CDR2 SNEGSKA (reference sequence). CDR3 in amino acids: CSASGDGPIGPQHF. The CDR3 nucleotides read TGCAGTGCTAGTGGGGACGGGCCGATAGGGCCCCAGCATTTT.

The rearrangement links TRBV27 to TRBJ2-1, with a tentative D call TRBD1 (5 bases). Germline values: CDR1 MNHEY, CDR2 SMNVEV (reference sequence). Trimming shortened V by 6 bases and J by 7 bases, and 19 bases separated the two germline ends. This CDR3 is built from 15 residues. The CDR3 protein is CASRLIGVSANEQFF. The CDR3 coding sequence is TGTGCCAGCAGGCTCATAGGGGTGTCAGCAAATGAGCAGTTCTTC.

The rearrangement uses TRBV4-1 and TRBJ2-7; D tentatively fits TRBD1 or TRBD2 (5 bases each). The CDR3 runs to 16 residues. Germline loops: CDR1 MGHRA, CDR2 YSYEKL. Trimming pared 3 bases from V and 3 bases from J, leaving 18 bases between. DNA of the CDR3: TGCGCCAGCAGCCACGAGGGGAAATACAGTGACTACGAGCAGTACTTC. Translated: CASSHEGKYSDYEQYF.

The chain combines TRBV12-3 or TRBV12-4 with TRBJ1-2; possible D gene TRBD1, 6 bases. V was trimmed by 5 bases and J by 1 base, leaving 14 bases between them. The CDR3 spans 15 residues. CDR3 region: CASSTRTAYNYGYTF. CDR3 sequence (DNA): TGTGCCAGCAGTACTCGGACAGCTTATAACTATGGCTACACCTTC.

The rearrangement joins TRBV10-3 to TRBJ2-4, with 7 bases that match TRBD2. The better agreement between TRBJ2-7 and the DNA end casts doubt on the J call. This CDR3 contains 10 residues. Germline V CDR1 and CDR2: ENHRY, SYGVKD. The CDR3 sequence: CAIGGGEQYF. CDR3 sequence (DNA): TGTGCCATCGGGGGGGGCGAGCAGTACTTC.

As for this clonotype: One end of the junction is discordant with germline, which a read error may explain. The V call is TRBV9, the J call TRBJ2-4, with D perhaps matching TRBD2 (6 bases). Judging by the DNA end, TRBJ2-7 fits better; the J call may be wrong. The CDR3 is 16 amino acids. Germline loops: CDR1 SGDLS, CDR2 YYNGEE. The CDR3 DNA reads as TGTGTCAGCAGCCCCGGGGGAGGACTTGTCCTCTACGAGCAGTACTTC. Translation: CVSSPGGGLVLYEQYF.

The V and J genes are TRBV7-2 and TRBJ1-2; TRBD1 aligns across 9 bases. CDR1 is SGHTA, CDR2 FQGNSA, per germline. This CDR3 spans 16 amino acids. V shed 1 base and J 6 bases; nucleotides not matched to a gene: 9. In DNA form, the CDR3 reads TGTGCCAGCAGCTTAGATGGGACAGGGATAGGGGATGGCTACACCTTC. This encodes CASSLDGTGIGDGYTF.

This clonotype was recorded a few times. This chain links TRBV6-6 with TRBJ2-6; 11 bases agree with TRBD1. CDR1 and CDR2 (germline): MNHNY, SVGAGI (reference sequence). V gave up 5 bases and J gave up 12 bases; unmatched junction bases: 15. The CDR3 runs to 17 residues. CDR3 amino acids: CASSTSGTGGKICVLTF. The CDR3 DNA reads as TGTGCCAGCAGTACCTCCGGGACAGGGGGAAAGATTTGCGTCCTGACTTTC.

The chain uses TRBV12-3 or TRBV12-4 and TRBJ2-1; D uncertain. The CDR3 sequence is 14 residues long. The V gene lost 7 bases and the J gene lost 9 bases, with 19 bases spanning the gap. The CDR3 nucleotides are TGTGCCAGCAACAGCTGGGCGTTTTCCAGTGAGCAGTTCTTC. Translation: CASNSWAFSSEQFF.

V and J are TRBV7-9 and TRBJ2-4, with D possibly matching TRBD2 (6 bases). The DNA matches TRBJ2-5 better at its end, which makes the J call doubtful. Germline V gene data show CDR1 as SEHNR and CDR2 as FQNEAQ (reference sequence). The CDR3 length is 14 residues. The CDR3 sequence: CASSSWGAGETQYF. The CDR3 DNA reads TGTGCCAGCAGCTCTTGGGGCGCGGGGGAGACCCAGTACTTC.